These 2 T cell receptor beta chains share one sample of origin, sequenced in a study of blood T cell repertoires in COVID-19. Using immunoSEQ multiplex PCR, the repertoire was profiled, and TCRdb retains in-frame clones only, with some absent. The sample records several thousand clones, approximately 80% being singletons. The sequenced sample consisted of peripheral blood. Receptors were obtained from a man aged 70 or older with active COVID-19.

The CDR3 DNA reads as TGTGCCAGCAGCGCCGTAGCGGGAAGATGGAATGAGCAGTTCTTC. Translated: CASSAVAGRWNEQFF. The V gene is TRBV6-4, the J gene TRBJ2-1; 8 bases are shared with TRBD2. After removal of 6 bases from V and 7 bases from J, the junction contained 11 bases not matched to a gene. CDR1 is MRHNA and CDR2 is SNTAGT in the germline V gene. There are 15 residues in the CDR3.

This sequence joins TRBV5-1 and TRBJ2-1; 8 nucleotides match TRBD1. This CDR3 spans 15 amino acids. After removal of 0 bases from V and 7 bases from J, the junction contained 6 bases not matched to a gene. The germline gives CDR1 SGHRS, CDR2 YFSETQ. For the CDR3, the DNA is TGCGCCAGCAGCTTGGCACAGGGGGTAGTAAATGAGCAGTTCTTC. Amino acid sequence: CASSLAQGVVNEQFF.